The 16 T cell receptor beta chains in this list originate from one sample, sequenced in a study of circulating CD8 cells and anti-PD-1 response in melanoma (TCRdb year 2020). Using a BD FACSAria II cell sorter, four subsets defined by PD-1 and/or TIGIT were sorted out of live CD3+CD8+TCRalphabeta+ cells. Sequenced using a NextSeq 500. TCR libraries were prepared from about 15 ng of total RNA with the QIAseq Immune Repertoire RNA Library Kit, Human TCR Panel. Using fastp trimming at Q25 and MiXCR clonotype assembly, TCRdb reanalyzed the public sequencing data and kept in-frame beta chains. All rows with the same CDR3 protein become a single entry with the most common DNA and genes. For this sample there are 350 to 450 distinct CDR3 sequences; 12% appear just once. The ten largest clonotypes hold under 45% of the sample. Sequenced here: CD8+ T cells from PBMCs, sampled at baseline or after one month of anti-PD-1 therapy (not recorded which). Source of these receptors: a human donor with melanoma. The donor label of this sample is uncertain. Some clones in this sample may be carry-over from other donors' samples.

This clonotype was seen a few times. The chain recombines TRBV11-2 with TRBJ2-3, with 9 bases identical to TRBD2. V was clipped by 2 bases and J by 0 bases; unmatched bases: 0. The CDR3 is 15 amino acids. The V gene's germline CDR1 is SGHAT and CDR2 FQNNGV. The CDR3 sequence is CASSLTSGSTDTQYF. For the CDR3, the DNA is TGTGCCAGCAGCTTAACTAGCGGGAGCACAGATACGCAGTATTTT.

This clonotype is medium-sized. This chain joins TRBV20-1 and TRBJ2-6; D unclear. The V and J ends lost 0 bases and 10 bases respectively, with 7 bases between them. CDR3 length equals 12 residues. CDR1 is DFQATT, CDR2 SNEGSKA, per germline (reference sequence). The CDR3 nucleotides read TGCAGTGCTAGAGATCCTAGGAACGTCCTGACTTTC. Translating gives CSARDPRNVLTF.

CDR3 coding DNA: TGCGCCAGCAGCCCCGCGACAGGGAACTATGGCTACACCTTC. Protein sequence: CASSPATGNYGYTF. This rearrangement joins TRBV4-3 to TRBJ1-2; 7 bases align to TRBD1. In germline, CDR1 is LGHNA, CDR2 YSLEER. The V and J ends lost 4 bases and 2 bases, in that order; junction bases with no gene match: 4. The CDR3 length is 14 residues.

This clonotype turned up a few times. V usage is TRBV19 and J usage is TRBJ1-2; D is undetermined. V dropped 3 bases and J dropped 3 bases, with 11 bases sitting between them. This CDR3 region has 14 residues. CDR1 is LNHDA and CDR2 is SQIVND in the germline V gene (reference sequence). CDR3 DNA sequence: TGTGCCAGTAGTATCGGCCCGATCTACTATGGCTACACCTTC. As protein: CASSIGPIYYGYTF.

The sample holds a few counts of this clonotype. The J gene is TRBJ1-6, the V gene TRBV19, with D perhaps TRBD1 (5 bases). Germline V gene sequence: CDR1 LNHDA, CDR2 SQIVND (reference sequence). V was clipped by 5 bases and J by 6 bases, with 17 bases between them. The CDR3 length is 16 residues. This CDR3 is CASSGVLDNRNSPLHF. DNA for the CDR3: TGTGCCAGTAGTGGCGTGCTGGACAACCGTAATTCACCCCTCCACTTT.

Judged by abundance, this clonotype is large. The rearrangement links TRBV19 to TRBJ1-1, with TRBD1 matching over 10 bases. Looked up from germline, CDR1 is LNHDA and CDR2 is SQIVND (reference sequence). J was trimmed by 3 bases and V by 3 bases; bases with no gene match: 4. CDR3 length: 15 residues. CDR3: CASSIRQGADTEAFF. CDR3 DNA: TGTGCCAGTAGTATCCGACAGGGGGCTGACACTGAAGCTTTCTTT.

In this sample, this clonotype is hyperexpanded. This chain joins TRBV24-1 and TRBJ2-1; either TRBD1 or TRBD2 may supply D (5 bases each). Germline-derived CDR1 and CDR2 are KGHDR and SFDVKD. V was clipped by 5 bases and J by 12 bases, with 22 bases between them. This CDR3 has 15 residues. CDR3 region: CATSGGGTGPKGQFF. The CDR3 nucleotides are TGTGCCACCAGTGGTGGAGGAACAGGCCCTAAGGGGCAGTTCTTC.

By share, this clonotype counts as large (0.1 to 1%). The gene calls are TRBV4-1 and TRBJ2-3; D gene ambiguous. Deletions cut 2 bases from V and 2 bases from J, with 14 bases between. This CDR3 comprises 16 residues. Germline V lookup: CDR1 MGHRA, CDR2 YSYEKL. CDR3 amino acids: CASSQRWTEFTDTQYF. In DNA, the CDR3 is TGCGCCAGCAGCCAAAGATGGACCGAATTCACAGATACGCAGTATTTT.

This clonotype was counted only a few times. The chain uses TRBV19 and TRBJ2-7, with TRBD1 as a possible D gene (6 bases). The V and J ends lost 4 bases and 4 bases respectively, with 11 bases between them. Germline lookup yields CDR1 LNHDA and CDR2 SQIVND (reference sequence). The CDR3 is 13 amino acids. For the CDR3, the DNA is TGTGCCAGTAGTACAGCCACAGGGTACGAGCAGTACTTC. It yields the protein CASSTATGYEQYF.

This clonotype rates as large. The chain carries TRBV24-1 and TRBJ2-1, with 9 bases identical to TRBD1. The V gene end was trimmed by 4 bases and the J gene end by 3 bases; junction bases not matched to a gene: 6. CDR1 and CDR2 from the germline V gene are KGHDR and SFDVKD. CDR3 length: 16 residues. In nucleotides, the CDR3 is TGTGCCACCAGTGACCTACGACAGGGGGACTACAATGAGCAGTTCTTC. Its protein is CATSDLRQGDYNEQFF.

This clonotype appeared a few times. The rearrangement uses TRBV28 and TRBJ2-7; D might be TRBD1 (6 bases). Germline V gives CDR1 MDHEN, CDR2 SYDVKM. The CDR3 runs 13 residues. V was pared by 8 bases and J by 1 base, with 12 bases between. CDR3 coding DNA: TGTGCCAGCGGACCAGGGGTTTCCTACGAGCAGTACTTC. This codes for CASGPGVSYEQYF.

By frequency in the sample, this clonotype is medium-sized (0.01 to 0.1%). The chain has TRBV20-1 and TRBJ2-7, with 7 bases aligning to TRBD2. The CDR3 spans 14 residues. The germline V gene encodes CDR1 DFQATT and CDR2 SNEGSKA (reference sequence). V gave up 0 bases and J gave up 2 bases; unmatched junction bases: 4. CDR3: CSARDGRETYEQYF. CDR3 nucleotide sequence: TGCAGTGCTAGAGATGGGCGGGAGACCTACGAGCAGTACTTC.

By sample share, this clonotype is medium-sized (0.01 to 0.1%). J is TRBJ2-3 and V is TRBV19; D is perhaps TRBD2 (5 bases). There are 15 residues in the CDR3. V gave up 10 bases and J gave up 4 bases, with 21 bases separating them. Germline-derived CDR1 and CDR2 are LNHDA and SQIVND (reference sequence). The CDR3 sequence is CAKRADHLIADTQYF. Written as DNA, the CDR3 is TGTGCCAAGAGGGCTGACCACCTCATAGCAGATACGCAGTATTTT.

This chain links TRBV20-1 with TRBJ2-7, with a tentative D call TRBD2 (6 bases). Trimming took off 0 bases at V and 6 bases at J, with 15 bases between the two ends. CDR1 DFQATT and CDR2 SNEGSKA come from the germline V gene (reference sequence). The CDR3 totals 14 residues. The CDR3 bases are TGCAGTGCTAGAGACGGGGGAGAGGCCTGCGAGCAGTACTTC. This translates into CSARDGGEACEQYF.

By proportion, this clonotype is medium-sized. The chain uses TRBV12-3 or TRBV12-4 and TRBJ2-7; unclear D gene. Trimming removed 2 bases at V and 0 bases at J, with 11 bases between. The length of the CDR3 is 15 residues. Written as DNA, the CDR3 is TGTGCCAGCAGTTTAACGGAGAATCCCTCCTACGAGCAGTACTTC. Translated: CASSLTENPSYEQYF.

This clonotype was detected only a few times. The chain combines TRBV27 with TRBJ2-7; possibly TRBD2 for D (5 bases). Looked up from germline, CDR1 is MNHEY and CDR2 is SMNVEV (reference sequence). There are 13 residues in the CDR3. The V gene lost 3 bases and the J gene lost 1 base, with 7 bases spanning the gap. CDR3 nucleotide sequence: TGTGCCAGCAGTTTCGGGATGTCCTACGAGCAGTACTTC. Amino acid sequence: CASSFGMSYEQYF.